This T cell receptor beta chain comes out of a study of identical twins. As concerns this clonotype: As yet, its antigen is unknown.

Template switching (which added a universal primer site) was used, and cDNA carried unique molecular identifiers. TCRdb recomputed calls from the 5' RACE reads with MiXCR, one row per CDR3 protein. The table includes approximately 260,000 distinct CDR3 sequences, approximately 8.6% detected once. The V gene end was trimmed by 3 bases and the J gene end by 5 bases; junction bases not matched to a gene: 3. There are 15 residues in the CDR3. CDR1 and CDR2 from the germline V gene are MNHEY and SMNVEV (reference sequence). Donors uniformly comprised healthy Caucasians. Study-wide findings and caveats: High-abundance cord blood beta clonotypes had fewer insertions; memory repertoires showed none.

This sample also appeared in a second study, on yellow fever vaccine responses in identical twins.

The V gene is TRBV27, the J gene TRBJ1-5, with 11 bases that match TRBD1. Input material: CD8+ T cells sorted from blood. This TCR derives from a woman aged 18-29 years in good health. In nucleotides, the CDR3 is TGTGCCAGCAGTTTCGGGACAGGGGGGGATCAGCCCCAGCATTTT. Its translation is CASSFGTGGDQPQHF.